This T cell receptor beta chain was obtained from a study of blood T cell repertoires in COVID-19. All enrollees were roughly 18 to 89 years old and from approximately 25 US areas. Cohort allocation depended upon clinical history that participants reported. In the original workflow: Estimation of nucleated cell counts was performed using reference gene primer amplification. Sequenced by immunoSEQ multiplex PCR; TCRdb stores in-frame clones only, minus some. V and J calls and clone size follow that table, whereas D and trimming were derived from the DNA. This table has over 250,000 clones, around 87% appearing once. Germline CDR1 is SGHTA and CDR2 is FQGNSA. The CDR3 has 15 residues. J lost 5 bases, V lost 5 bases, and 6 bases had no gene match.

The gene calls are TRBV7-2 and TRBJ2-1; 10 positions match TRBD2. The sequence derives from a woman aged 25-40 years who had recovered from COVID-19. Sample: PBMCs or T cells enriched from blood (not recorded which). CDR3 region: CASSQTSGVHNEQFF. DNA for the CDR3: TGTGCCAGCAGCCAAACTAGCGGGGTTCACAATGAGCAGTTCTTC.